Here is one T cell receptor (beta chain) with its context. The antigen is unknown. The junction shows a germline mismatch at one end, possibly a read error. The sample belongs to a study of T cells in Graves' hyperthyroidism and ophthalmopathy. Findings of the study overall: Most clonotypes that expanded in the thyroid above 0.001 also showed up in blood.

The CDR3 regions of TCR beta were amplified from RNA transcripts. A set of HTBI primers served as the primers for a first-round RT-PCR of the TCR CDR3. MiXCR was run by TCRdb on the multiplex PCR reads, yielding one entry per CDR3 protein. The sample includes over 700,000 distinct CDR3 sequences, 35% seen only once; the top ten take more than 25%. The CDR3 totals 14 residues. Germline V gene sequence: CDR1 SGHKS, CDR2 YYEKEE (reference sequence). The chain employs TRBV5-5 and TRBJ1-1; D gene uncertain. The specimen was blood. The TCR originated in a woman aged 40 to 50 with Graves' hyperthyroidism. CDR3 loop: CASSQVGWSTEAFF. The CDR3 nucleotides are TGCGCCAGCAGCCAAGTTGGTTGGAGCACTGAAGCTTTCTTT.